Sequencing of this T cell receptor beta chain was carried out in a study of blood T cell repertoires in COVID-19. Across the study: From T cells, B-cell-depleted T cells, or PBMCs came the material, which was cDNA or gDNA.

V gave up 5 bases and J gave up 12 bases; unmatched junction bases: 7. The CDR3 is 12 residues long. Germline loops: CDR1 SGHAT, CDR2 FQNNGV. Authors' methods: Estimates of nucleated cell counts were drawn from the amplification of reference gene primers. Sequencing used immunoSEQ multiplex PCR; TCRdb keeps in-frame clones, though not all of them. V, J and clone size reflect that table, while D and trimming were determined from the DNA. The table has over 100,000 clones, 70% to 90% seen once. Sequencing was carried out using peripheral blood. V gene TRBV11-2 combines with J gene TRBJ2-4; 7 bases agree with TRBD2. The receptor comes from a woman aged 60-75 years with acute or convalescent COVID-19. This chain's CDR3 is CASSAGLGAQYF. In nucleotides, the CDR3 is TGTGCCAGCAGCGCCGGACTAGGTGCTCAGTACTTC.